This T cell receptor (beta chain) was sequenced in a study of cytomegalovirus exposure and HLA in healthy donors. PCR used 60 Vbeta primers and 13 Jbeta primers. Sequencing used immunoSEQ multiplex PCR; TCRdb keeps in-frame clones, though not all of them. The repertoire includes 95,000 to 100,000 clones, approximately 76% of them detected once, and around 7% sits in the top ten. The V and J ends lost 0 bases and 0 bases, in that order; junction bases with no gene match: 5. Germline V CDR1 and CDR2: MGHRA, YSYEKL. The CDR3 is 17 residues long. Points on this clone: The antigen remains undetermined.

Study-level findings and limits: Later analysis demonstrated an association between a missense DCLRE1C variant and TCR beta V- and J-gene trimming. Later analysis identified several of the most significant clusters that appeared linked to common viral pathogens. In vitro confirmation showed three CMV-associated chains to be CMV antigen specific. Earlier results showed most TCR beta V segments being productive about 87% or about 30% of the time.

The source is a middle-aged man in good health and CMV-seropositive. The sequenced sample consisted of PBMCs. The gene calls are TRBV4-1 and TRBJ2-1, with 7 bases identical to TRBD1. CDR3 residues: CASSQDLRGSSYNEQFF. CDR3 nucleotides: TGCGCCAGCAGCCAAGATCTCAGGGGGAGCTCCTACAATGAGCAGTTCTTC.